This entry lists 29 T cell receptor beta chains sequenced from one sample in a study of cytomegalovirus exposure and HLA in healthy donors. Amplification used 60 Vbeta primers and 13 Jbeta primers. This table comes from immunoSEQ multiplex PCR, and its TCRdb copy is limited to in-frame clones, with some not included. The sample lists tens of thousands of clones; around 67% were seen once. Material for sequencing was PBMCs. Receptor source: a human donor in good health.

This sequence joins TRBV6-6 and TRBJ1-5; maybe TRBD1 (5 bases). This CDR3 has 12 amino acids. Germline loops: CDR1 MNHNY, CDR2 SVGAGI (reference sequence). The germline V and J ends were trimmed by 6 bases and 2 bases, with 5 bases remaining between them. DNA of the CDR3: TGTGCCAGCAGAGGGGGCAATCAGCCCCAGCATTTT. Its protein product is CASRGGNQPQHF.

This chain connects TRBV10-3 to TRBJ1-2, with 7 bases aligning to TRBD1. V trimming: 0 bases; J trimming: 3 bases; junction bases outside the gene matches: 10. Per germline, CDR1 ENHRY and CDR2 SYGVKD. This CDR3 has 17 residues. This chain's CDR3 is CAISESDRTGGYYGYTF. The CDR3 DNA sequence: TGTGCCATCAGTGAGTCGGATAGGACAGGAGGATACTATGGCTACACCTTC.

V usage is TRBV11-3 and J usage is TRBJ2-3; possibly TRBD1 for D (6 bases). CDR1 is SGHNT, CDR2 YENEEA, per germline. The CDR3 totals 14 residues. V gave up 5 bases and J gave up 2 bases, with 11 bases separating them. As DNA, the CDR3 is TGTGCCAGCAGCAAACAGGGAACCACAGATACGCAGTATTTT. Translation gives CASSKQGTTDTQYF.

In this sample, this clone turned up once. The genes are TRBV5-1 and TRBJ1-3; TRBD1 is a possible D gene (6 bases). The germline V gene has CDR1 SGHRS and CDR2 YFSETQ. V lost 4 bases, J lost 4 bases, and 15 bases lay in between. The length of the CDR3 is 15 residues. The CDR3 DNA reads as TGCGCCAGCAGCAATACCGGGACACTCGGAAACACCATATATTTT. Amino acids: CASSNTGTLGNTIYF.

The chain has TRBV5-1 and TRBJ2-5; 7 bases fit TRBD1. Germline assignment: CDR1 SGHRS and CDR2 YFSETQ. The CDR3 runs to 16 residues. Trimming cost V 0 bases and J 4 bases; bases outside gene matches: 9. In nucleotides, the CDR3 is TGCGCCAGCAGCTTGGCCCTTGCAGGGGGTCCAGAGACCCAGTACTTC. It translates to CASSLALAGGPETQYF.

The V and J genes are TRBV10-3 and TRBJ2-3; 10 bases are shared with TRBD2. CDR3 size: 16 residues. The V gene end was trimmed by 3 bases and the J gene end by 2 bases; junction bases not matched to a gene: 5. In germline, CDR1 is ENHRY, CDR2 SYGVKD. CDR3 in DNA: TGTGCCATCAGTGATGGTAGCGGGGGGTTCACAGATACGCAGTATTTT. This gives the protein CAISDGSGGFTDTQYF.

This clone turned up a few times. The gene calls are TRBV11-2 and TRBJ2-5; D is possibly TRBD1 (6 bases). The CDR3 extends over 15 amino acids. The V end lost 1 base, the J end lost 2 bases, and 11 bases lay between the germline ends. Germline CDR1 SGHAT, CDR2 FQNNGV. CDR3: CASSLGYRGQETQYF. The CDR3 DNA is TGTGCCAGCAGCTTAGGGTATAGGGGGCAAGAGACCCAGTACTTC.

V and J are TRBV7-3 and TRBJ2-4; weak D call: TRBD2 (6 bases). Germline V gene sequence: CDR1 SGHTA, CDR2 FQGTGA. The V end lost 0 bases, the J end lost 0 bases, and 9 bases lay between the germline ends. This CDR3 is 16 amino acids long. The CDR3 sequence is CASSLTAGLAKNIQYF. The CDR3 DNA follows: TGTGCCAGCAGCTTAACCGCGGGACTAGCCAAAAACATTCAGTACTTC.

The chain combines TRBV11-3 with TRBJ1-1; 9 nucleotides line up with TRBD1. V lost 6 bases and J lost 1; bases outside the gene matches: 21. Germline CDR1 is SGHNT and CDR2 is YENEEA. The length of the CDR3 is 20 residues. The CDR3 loop reads CASSHPPDRGNSRGNTEAFF. The CDR3 bases are TGTGCCAGCAGTCATCCCCCGGACAGGGGAAATTCGCGGGGGAACACTGAAGCTTTCTTT.

In DNA, the CDR3 is TGTGCCAGTAGTGCGGACAGGACTCACTATGGCTACACCTTC. Amino acids: CASSADRTHYGYTF. This chain joins TRBV19 and TRBJ1-2; 7 nucleotides match TRBD1. Germline CDR1 and CDR2: LNHDA and SQIVND (reference sequence). The CDR3 contains 14 residues. V was pared by 5 bases and J by 3 bases, with 6 bases of the junction left unmatched. The variable domain in full, completed from reference TRBV19 and TRBJ1-2, reads DGGITQSPKYLFRKEGQNVTLSCEQNLNHDAMYWYRQDPGQGLRLIYYSQIVNDFQKGDIAEGYSVSREKKESFPLTVTSAQKNPTAFYLCASSADRTHYGYTFGSGTRLTVV.

This clone occurred a few times. The rearrangement joins TRBV5-1 to TRBJ2-3, with D unresolved. The CDR3 spans 12 residues. Trimming removed 0 bases from V and 4 bases from J, with 3 bases in between. Germline V gives CDR1 SGHRS, CDR2 YFSETQ. The DNA of the CDR3 is TGCGCCAGCAGCTTGGCCTCAGATACGCAGTATTTT. Protein sequence: CASSLASDTQYF.

This chain links TRBV2 with TRBJ2-1; TRBD2 might be the D (7 bases). V was clipped by 7 bases and J by 5 bases, with 21 bases between them. CDR1 and CDR2 from the germline V gene are SNHLY and FYNNEI. The CDR3 has 16 residues. This CDR3 reads CASNSRGGALNNEQFF. In DNA form, the CDR3 reads TGTGCCAGCAACTCGAGGGGGGGGGCTCTTAACAATGAGCAGTTCTTC. Full variable domain (missing parts from reference TRBV2 and TRBJ2-1): EPEVTQTPSHQVTQMGQEVILRCVPISNHLYFYWYRQILGQKVEFLVSFYNNEISEKSEIFDDQFSVERPDGSNFTLKIRSTKLEDSAMYFCASNSRGGALNNEQFFGPGTRLTVL.

The chain carries TRBV5-8 and TRBJ1-5; perhaps TRBD1 as D (6 bases). The V end lost 0 bases, the J end lost 0 bases, and 16 bases lay between the germline ends. CDR3 length: 18 residues. CDR1 and CDR2 from the germline V gene are SGHTS and YDEGEE. The CDR3 sequence is CASSLVYRVLNSNQPQHF. As DNA, the CDR3 is TGTGCCAGCAGCTTGGTGTACAGGGTGTTAAATAGCAATCAGCCCCAGCATTTT.

As for this clone: Additional DNA sequences in this sample encode the identical CDR3. The chain combines TRBV4-2 with TRBJ1-2; TRBD1 matches at 7 bases. From germline, CDR1 is LGHNA and CDR2 YNFKEQ. This CDR3 spans 17 amino acids. J lost 0 bases, V lost 4 bases, and 11 bases had no gene match. In nucleotides, the CDR3 is TGTGCCAGCAGCCTGTGGGACAGACTAGACGCTAACTATGGCTACACCTTC. Translation gives CASSLWDRLDANYGYTF.

The chain combines TRBV6-6 with TRBJ2-2; a possible D gene is TRBD1 (6 bases). The CDR3 loop spans 15 amino acids. V dropped 2 bases and J dropped 5 bases, with 12 bases sitting between them. Looked up from germline, CDR1 is MNHNY and CDR2 is SVGAGI (reference sequence). CDR3 DNA sequence: TGTGCCAGCAGTTACCAACAGGGTCAGACCGGGGAGCTGTTTTTT. Protein product: CASSYQQGQTGELFF.

The chain is built from TRBV29-1 and TRBJ1-1, with D possibly being TRBD1 (6 bases). Germline lookup yields CDR1 SQVTM and CDR2 ANQGSEA. The CDR3 is made up of 12 amino acids. V was shortened by 3 bases and J by 5 bases, with 10 bases between the two germline ends. CDR3 DNA sequence: TGCAGCGTTGAGGGGGGGCGAACTGAAGCTTTCTTT. Translated, it gives CSVEGGRTEAFF.

The chain is built from TRBV9 and TRBJ1-5; D not certain. This CDR3 spans 14 amino acids. Trimming stripped 0 bases from V and 3 bases from J, with 7 bases between. Looked up from germline, CDR1 is SGDLS and CDR2 is YYNGEE. Written as DNA, the CDR3 is TGTGCCAGCAGCGTAGCTCCAGACAATCAGCCCCAGCATTTT. It is translated as CASSVAPDNQPQHF.

The sample holds a few counts of this clone. The genes are TRBV25-1 and TRBJ1-2, with D tentatively TRBD1 (5 bases). The V gene's germline CDR1 is MGHDK and CDR2 SYGVNS. The CDR3 has 13 residues. V was trimmed by 7 bases and J by 8 bases, leaving 17 bases between them. The DNA for the CDR3 is TGTGCCAGCACTCCTGGGGGGGTCCGGGGCTACACCTTC. Protein product: CASTPGGVRGYTF.

V gene TRBV7-3 combines with J gene TRBJ1-2; 11 bases are a match to TRBD1. The CDR3 is 17 amino acids. V lost 3 bases, J lost 5 bases, and 11 bases stayed unmatched. Germline V gives CDR1 SGHTA, CDR2 FQGTGA. The DNA for the CDR3 is TGTGCCAGCAGCTTGGGGCCGGACAGGGGGCGCCGGTATGGCTACACCTTC. As protein: CASSLGPDRGRRYGYTF. Variable domain in full (rest from reference TRBV7-3 and TRBJ1-2): GAGVSQTPSNKVTEKGKYVELRCDPISGHTALYWYRQSLGQGPEFLIYFQGTGAADDSGLPNDRFFAVRPEGSVSTLKIQRTERGDSAVYLCASSLGPDRGRRYGYTFGSGTRLTVV.

The CDR3 DNA reads TGTGCCAGCAGGGAGGGGCTCTCCTATAATTCACCCCTCCACTTT. Its translation is CASREGLSYNSPLHF. The chain carries TRBV27 and TRBJ1-6, with a tentative D call TRBD1 (5 bases). V lost 6 bases, J lost 0 bases, and 9 bases lay in between. The CDR3 is 15 residues long. Germline V gene lookup returns CDR1 MNHEY and CDR2 SMNVEV (reference sequence).

The CDR3, as DNA: TGCGCCAGCAGCTTGGTCTCTAGCGGTGATACGCAGTATTTT. Its translation is CASSLVSSGDTQYF. The chain joins TRBV5-1 to TRBJ2-3; 7 bases match TRBD2. CDR3 length: 14 residues. Trimming cost V 0 bases and J 6 bases; bases outside gene matches: 4. CDR1 and CDR2 from the germline V gene are SGHRS and YFSETQ.

A few counts support this clone. The CDR3 here is CASSPPADSLGNQPQHF. As DNA, the CDR3 is TGTGCCAGCTCACCACCGGCGGATTCCCTCGGGAATCAGCCCCAGCATTTT. The chain has TRBV18 and TRBJ1-5; D call uncertain. CDR1 KGHSH and CDR2 LQKENI come from the germline V gene. V lost 0 bases to trimming and J lost 4 bases, with 16 bases between them. This CDR3 is built from 17 residues.

This chain connects TRBV2 to TRBJ2-7; D is perhaps TRBD2 (6 bases). The CDR3 contains 12 residues. The V gene lost 10 bases and the J gene lost 6 bases, with 16 bases spanning the gap. Germline V gene lookup returns CDR1 SNHLY and CDR2 FYNNEI. The DNA for the CDR3 is TGTGCCACCTCGGGGGTATCGGGCGAGCAGTACTTC. The encoded protein is CATSGVSGEQYF. Full variable domain (missing parts from reference TRBV2 and TRBJ2-7): EPEVTQTPSHQVTQMGQEVILRCVPISNHLYFYWYRQILGQKVEFLVSFYNNEISEKSEIFDDQFSVERPDGSNFTLKIRSTKLEDSAMYFCATSGVSGEQYFGPGTRLTVT.

This clone was counted once. The chain recombines TRBV27 with TRBJ2-5, with 15 bases identical to TRBD2. The CDR3 covers 15 residues. The germline V gene has CDR1 MNHEY and CDR2 SMNVEV (reference sequence). Trimming cost V 6 bases and J 4 bases; bases outside gene matches: 3. The CDR3 region has the DNA TGTGCCAGCAGAAAGGGACTAGCGGGGGGAGAGACCCAGTACTTC. Protein product: CASRKGLAGGETQYF.

This clone was counted only a few times. The chain employs TRBV2 and TRBJ2-7, with D possibly matching TRBD1 (5 bases). Germline V gene lookup returns CDR1 SNHLY and CDR2 FYNNEI. V gave up 7 bases and J gave up 6 bases, with 19 bases separating them. The CDR3 sequence is 14 residues long. The CDR3 here is CASKPDMARREQYF. The DNA for the CDR3 is TGTGCCAGCAAACCGGACATGGCGAGGCGCGAGCAGTACTTC.

The V gene is TRBV9, the J gene TRBJ2-3; maybe TRBD2 (6 bases). The CDR3 consists of 16 residues. Trimming pared 2 bases from V and 0 bases from J, leaving 13 bases between. Germline V gene lookup returns CDR1 SGDLS and CDR2 YYNGEE. This CDR3 reads CASSVFSGVSTDTQYF. CDR3 nucleotide sequence: TGTGCCAGCAGCGTTTTCTCGGGGGTGAGCACAGATACGCAGTATTTT.

The CDR3 region has the DNA TGTGCCAGCAGCTTAGATGGAGTAGGAGGGCAGTACTTC. Translating gives CASSLDGVGGQYF. The chain links TRBV7-9 to TRBJ2-7; D possibly corresponds to TRBD2 (5 bases). This CDR3 has 13 amino acids. V was cut by 1 base and J by 9 bases, with 13 bases left in between. Germline CDR1 SEHNR, CDR2 FQNEAQ (reference sequence).

The V call is TRBV10-3, the J call TRBJ2-1; D is unclear. The V and J ends lost 5 bases and 0 bases respectively, with 11 bases between them. Germline V gene sequence: CDR1 ENHRY, CDR2 SYGVKD. The CDR3 is 15 amino acids. Here the CDR3 DNA reads TGTGCCATCAGTCCCAGGCCCAGCTCCTACAATGAGCAGTTCTTC. Encoded protein: CAISPRPSSYNEQFF.

The gene calls are TRBV5-1 and TRBJ2-5, with D possibly TRBD2 on 5 matching bases. Germline V gene lookup returns CDR1 SGHRS and CDR2 YFSETQ. With 1 base removed from V and 5 bases from J, the gap between germline ends came to 6 bases. The length of the CDR3 is 12 residues. CDR3 in DNA: TGCGCCAGCAGCTTGCGGAGGGAGACCCAGTACTTC. This sequence encodes CASSLRRETQYF.